The 12 T cell receptor beta chains below all came from one sample that was sequenced in a study of Graves' ophthalmopathy and Graves' hyperthyroidism (dated by TCRdb to the late 2010s). For sequencing, an Illumina HiSeq 2000 was employed. For repertoire sequencing, TCR beta CDR3 regions were amplified from RNA transcripts. HTBI primers and the Qiagen OneStep RT-PCR kit were used in a first-round RT-PCR, which was followed by a second-round multiplex PCR, size selection and purification. Starting from the raw public reads, TCRdb applied fastp trimming at Q25, assembled clones with MiXCR and retained in-frame beta chains. Entries that share a CDR3 protein sequence are merged under the most common genes and DNA. Across this sample there are about 700,000 distinct CDR3 sequences, with roughly 40% seen only once. Approximately 46% of the sample is in the top ten clones. The sequencing sample was made of peripheral blood. Receptor source: an adult man with Graves' ophthalmopathy.

The CDR3 loop is CASSYDRLYEQYF. CDR3 sequence (DNA): TGTGCCAGCAGTTACGACAGACTCTACGAGCAGTACTTC. This chain connects TRBV27 to TRBJ2-7; D is possibly TRBD1 (5 bases). V lost 4 bases, J lost 3 bases, and 10 bases lay in between. Germline V lookup: CDR1 MNHEY, CDR2 SMNVEV (reference sequence). The CDR3 runs 13 residues.

This clonotype occurred many times. The rearrangement joins TRBV14 to TRBJ2-7; D is possibly TRBD1 (6 bases). V lost 4 bases to trimming and J lost 9 bases, with 22 bases between them. Germline V gene data show CDR1 as SGHDN and CDR2 as FVKESK. CDR3 length: 15 amino acids. CDR3: CASSLAGDTQHGQYF. The CDR3, as DNA: TGTGCCAGCAGCCTCGCAGGGGACACTCAACACGGGCAGTACTTC. The full variable domain, in which reference TRBV14 and TRBJ2-7 provide the parts outside the CDR3, is EAGVTQFPSHSVIEKGQTVTLRCDPISGHDNLYWYRRVMGKEIKFLLHFVKESKQDESGMPNNRFLAERTGGTYSTLKVQPAELEDSGVYFCASSLAGDTQHGQYFGPGTRLTVT.

This clonotype was seen a few times. The chain carries TRBV19 and TRBJ1-5, with a tentative D call TRBD1 (6 bases). Trimming removed 3 bases at V and 7 bases at J, with 10 bases between. Germline V gives CDR1 LNHDA, CDR2 SQIVND (reference sequence). This CDR3 contains 13 residues. The CDR3 coding sequence is TGTGCCAGTAGTATTCCGGGGGGCCAGCCCCAGCATTTT. Translating gives CASSIPGGQPQHF.

This clonotype was detected many times. The genes are TRBV7-9 and TRBJ1-2, with D perhaps matching TRBD1 (5 bases). Trimming removed 5 bases from V and 4 bases from J, with 17 bases in between. CDR1 and CDR2 from the germline V gene are SEHNR and FQNEAQ (reference sequence). The CDR3 extends over 15 amino acids. The CDR3 sequence is CASSLEITQGYGYTF. The DNA for the CDR3 is TGTGCCAGCAGCCTGGAGATAACGCAGGGCTATGGCTACACCTTC.

The rearrangement uses TRBV7-3 and TRBJ2-5; D tentatively fits TRBD1 or TRBD2 (6 bases each). CDR3 length equals 13 residues. Trimming cost V 2 bases and J 6 bases, with 10 bases left between them. Germline CDR1 and CDR2: SGHTA and FQGTGA. CDR3 region: CASSLGGQKTQYF. As DNA, the CDR3 is TGTGCCAGCAGCTTAGGGGGGCAGAAGACCCAGTACTTC.

The gene calls are TRBV4-1 and TRBJ1-2, with a tentative D call TRBD1 (5 bases). Trimming cost V 0 bases and J 8 bases, with 10 bases left between them. The CDR3 length is 13 residues. Germline CDR1 and CDR2: MGHRA and YSYEKL. This CDR3 is CASSQDGHLGYTF. The CDR3 DNA sequence: TGCGCCAGCAGCCAAGACGGACACTTGGGCTACACCTTC.

The genes are TRBV2 and TRBJ2-7, with 7 nucleotides matching TRBD1. Trimming cost V 6 bases and J 2 bases; bases outside gene matches: 13. Per germline, CDR1 SNHLY and CDR2 FYNNEI. CDR3 length: 16 residues. For the CDR3, the DNA is TGTGCCAGCAGACGGATGGGGAGACAGGGAGCCTACGAGCAGTACTTC. Protein sequence: CASRRMGRQGAYEQYF.

J is TRBJ1-2 and V is TRBV20-1, with 9 nucleotides matching TRBD1. The CDR3 consists of 13 residues. Germline CDR1 and CDR2: DFQATT and SNEGSKA (reference sequence). Unmatched junction bases numbered 8, after V lost 8 bases and J lost 4 bases. CDR3 DNA sequence: TGCAGTACTCGGACAGGGGTGGGCTATGGCTACACCTTC. Protein: CSTRTGVGYGYTF.

This clonotype has only a few counts. The rearrangement uses TRBV20-1 and TRBJ2-5; 13 bases line up with TRBD2. This CDR3 is built from 16 residues. The ends lost 3 bases at V and 5 bases at J; junction bases unmatched: 9. Germline V gene lookup returns CDR1 DFQATT and CDR2 SNEGSKA (reference sequence). The CDR3 here is CSASFGLAGVFETQYF. The CDR3 nucleotides read TGCAGTGCTAGCTTTGGACTAGCGGGAGTGTTCGAGACCCAGTACTTC.

The chain recombines TRBV10-2 with TRBJ2-5, with D unresolved. With 8 bases removed from V and 1 base from J, the gap between germline ends came to 14 bases. The CDR3 covers 14 residues. Germline-derived CDR1 and CDR2 are WSHSY and SAAADI. As DNA, the CDR3 is TGCGCCAGCTCACCGTCCGCAGTCCAAGAGACCCAGTACTTC. The encoded protein is CASSPSAVQETQYF.

This clonotype was picked up one time. The V gene is TRBV7-6, the J gene TRBJ1-1, with D possibly TRBD1 on 5 matching bases. V was cut by 5 bases and J by 7 bases, with 14 bases left in between. CDR1 is SGHVS and CDR2 is FNYEAQ in the germline V gene. This CDR3 is built from 13 residues. The CDR3, as DNA: TGTGCCAGCAGCCCCAGGGTAGGTGATGAAGCTTTCTTT. Protein product: CASSPRVGDEAFF.

The chain is built from TRBV20-1 and TRBJ2-5, with 14 bases lining up with TRBD2. The CDR3 is 16 amino acids. The ends lost 6 bases at V and 7 bases at J; junction bases unmatched: 13. The germline gives CDR1 DFQATT, CDR2 SNEGSKA (reference sequence). The CDR3 is CSAQGLAGETKGTQYF. In DNA, the CDR3 is TGCAGTGCCCAGGGACTAGCGGGAGAAACCAAGGGGACCCAGTACTTC.